The 24 T cell receptor beta chains reported below all come from one sample, sequenced in a study of T cell repertoires in cytomegalovirus infection. TCRdb fed the reads into MiXCR, producing one record per CDR3 protein. The sample has around 770,000 distinct CDR3 sequences; roughly 29% are singletons. No antigen has been identified for these receptors. Sequenced material: cultured CD8+ T cells from PBMCs, taken from culture after CMV antigen stimulation. The receptors originated from a human donor in good health (CMV status not recorded). Some clones in this sample may be carry-over from other donors' samples.

In regard to this clonotype: Germline is not matched at one junction end, which may reflect a read error. The chain combines TRBV5-3 with TRBJ2-2; either TRBD1 or TRBD2 may supply D (6 bases each). TRBV5-3 is an ORF, with its function uncertain. This CDR3 region has 13 residues. The CDR3 sequence is CASSFGGVGELFF. The CDR3 coding sequence is TGTGCCAGCAGCTTCGGGGGCGTCGGGGAGCTGTTTTTT.

The chain joins TRBV6-6 to TRBJ2-1; 11 bases agree with TRBD2. Unmatched junction bases numbered 10, after V lost 6 bases and J lost 9 bases. CDR3 size: 15 residues. Germline loops: CDR1 MNHNY, CDR2 SVGAGI (reference sequence). CDR3 residues: CASSQPSGGLGEQFF. The CDR3 nucleotides are TGTGCCAGCAGCCAGCCTAGCGGGGGGTTGGGTGAGCAGTTCTTC.

This chain joins TRBV19 and TRBJ2-5; 9 positions match TRBD1. The CDR3 is made up of 18 amino acids. V lost 6 bases, J lost 5 bases, and 19 bases stayed unmatched. Germline CDR1 and CDR2: LNHDA and SQIVND (reference sequence). CDR3 bases: TGTGCCAGTAGCATCAGGGGGGCACAGGGGGCTTCCTGGGAGACCCAGTACTTC. The encoded protein is CASSIRGAQGASWETQYF.

V is TRBV19 and J is TRBJ2-1; D is ambiguous. The CDR3 consists of 15 residues. Germline CDR1 LNHDA, CDR2 SQIVND (reference sequence). V lost 7 bases and J 4 bases, leaving 17 bases between the germline ends. CDR3 DNA: TGTGCCAGTACCCCAGCCGGGCTATGGTACAATGAGCAGTTCTTC. Translation: CASTPAGLWYNEQFF.

This clonotype was seen repeatedly, ten times or more. V gene TRBV7-2 combines with J gene TRBJ1-1; D not certain. The germline V gene has CDR1 SGHTA and CDR2 FQGNSA. This CDR3 comprises 9 residues. Trimming left V 4 bases short and J 11 bases short, with 5 bases between. The CDR3 here is CASSSMAFF. The DNA of the CDR3 is TGTGCCAGCAGCTCAATGGCTTTCTTT.

This chain links TRBV6-8 with TRBJ2-5; D not resolved. Germline assignment: CDR1 MNHGY and CDR2 SAAAGT. With 6 bases removed from V and 2 bases from J, the gap between germline ends came to 13 bases. The CDR3 totals 14 residues. The CDR3 reads CASRLREKQETQYF. CDR3 nucleotides: TGTGCCAGCAGACTCCGAGAGAAACAAGAGACCCAGTACTTC.

V and J are TRBV4-1 and TRBJ2-3, with 8 bases matching TRBD2. This CDR3 has 14 residues. Germline lookup yields CDR1 MGHRA and CDR2 YSYEKL. V lost 4 bases to trimming and J lost 5 bases; unmatched junction nucleotides: 5. CDR3 DNA: TGCGCCAGCAGCCCAAAGCGGGGGTTAGATACGCAGTATTTT. Protein product: CASSPKRGLDTQYF.

This clonotype has more than one count but fewer than ten. CDR3: CASSLGPQPQHF. CDR3 in DNA: TGTGCCAGCAGTTTGGGCCCGCAGCCCCAGCATTTT. The rearrangement links TRBV7-8 to TRBJ1-5; D not resolved. V lost 6 bases to trimming and J lost 7 bases, with 10 bases between them. CDR1 is SGHVS and CDR2 is FQNEAQ in the germline V gene. CDR3 length equals 12 residues.

The genes are TRBV12-3 or TRBV12-4 and TRBJ2-5, with D tentatively TRBD2 (5 bases). The CDR3 consists of 14 residues. The V end was cut by 3 bases, the J end by 5 bases, with 13 bases between. The CDR3 here is CASSFASGLETQYF. Here the CDR3 DNA reads TGTGCCAGCAGTTTTGCCTCGGGGTTGGAGACCCAGTACTTC.

The chain links TRBV19 to TRBJ2-4; the match to TRBD1 covers 8 bases. With V trimmed by 5 bases and J by 0 bases, 12 bases remained unmatched. From germline, CDR1 is LNHDA and CDR2 SQIVND (reference sequence). The CDR3 spans 18 residues. The DNA for the CDR3 is TGTGCCAGTAGTCTCCAGGGGGCTAGAAGTGGAGCCAAAAACATTCAGTACTTC. Translating it yields CASSLQGARSGAKNIQYF.

This sequence joins TRBV12-3 or TRBV12-4 and TRBJ1-1; weak D call: TRBD1 (5 bases). CDR3 length: 13 residues. Between the trimmed V and J ends, which lost 0 bases and 3 bases, there was a span of 5 bases. The CDR3 nucleotides read TGTGCCAGCAGTTTAGCACAGGACACTGAAGCTTTCTTT. It codes for CASSLAQDTEAFF.

This clonotype was seen ten or more times. CDR3: CASSLFGSSSGASDTQYF. The CDR3 bases are TGTGCCAGCAGCTTATTCGGGTCATCTAGTGGGGCCTCAGATACGCAGTATTTT. This chain joins TRBV7-6 and TRBJ2-3; perhaps TRBD1 as D (5 bases). This CDR3 has 18 amino acids. With 2 bases removed from V and 4 bases from J, the gap between germline ends came to 22 bases. Germline loops: CDR1 SGHVS, CDR2 FNYEAQ. The full variable domain, rest sourced from reference TRBV7-6 and TRBJ2-3, is GAGVSQSPRYKVTKRGQDVALRCDPISGHVSLYWYRQALGQGPEFLTYFNYEAQQDKSGLPNDRFSAERPEGSISTLTIQRTEQRDSAMYRCASSLFGSSSGASDTQYFGPGTRLTVL.

DNA for the CDR3: TGTGCCAGCAGCGACCAACATAGGACAGGGCATGGCTACACCTTC. This translates into CASSDQHRTGHGYTF. This chain connects TRBV7-9 to TRBJ1-2; TRBD1 aligns across 8 bases. The CDR3 totals 15 residues. V was clipped by 5 bases and J by 6 bases; unmatched bases: 11. Germline assignment: CDR1 SEHNR and CDR2 FQNEAQ (reference sequence).

Notes on this clonotype: The junction departs from the called germline gene at one end, perhaps through a read error. This chain connects TRBV2 to TRBJ2-7; 7 bases align to TRBD1. The germline V gene has CDR1 SNHLY and CDR2 FYNNEI. The CDR3 is 16 residues long. The CDR3 DNA is TGTGCCAGCAGTTTCGACAGGGAGAGGAGCTCCAACGAGCAGTACTTC. This encodes CASSFDRERSSNEQYF.

This clonotype was found many times. CDR3: CASSQDRDPYNEQFF. The CDR3 region has the DNA TGTGCCAGCAGTCAAGACAGGGATCCCTACAATGAGCAGTTCTTC. The chain couples TRBV11-1 to TRBJ2-1, with 7 bases that match TRBD1. The CDR3 is 15 amino acids. Trimming removed 6 bases from V and 2 bases from J; junction bases left unmatched: 7. Germline CDR1 is SGHAT and CDR2 is FQDESV (reference sequence).

The V and J genes are TRBV4-1 and TRBJ1-6, with 7 bases that match TRBD1. V shed 4 bases, J shed 11 bases, and the junction held 8 bases outside the gene matches. Germline CDR1 and CDR2: MGHRA and YSYEKL. The CDR3 runs 14 residues. The CDR3 spells CASSPSQGNPPLHF. The CDR3 coding sequence is TGCGCCAGCAGCCCGTCACAGGGGAATCCACCCCTCCACTTT.

This clonotype has only a few counts. The rearrangement uses TRBV6-5 and TRBJ1-2; maybe TRBD1 (6 bases). There are 14 residues in the CDR3. V was cut by 6 bases and J by 6 bases, with 17 bases left in between. Germline loops: CDR1 MNHEY, CDR2 SVGAGI. The CDR3 here is CASSPPGQPNGYTF. The DNA for the CDR3 is TGTGCCAGCAGCCCACCCGGACAGCCAAATGGCTACACCTTC.

The table lists this clonotype with many counts. The rearrangement links TRBV11-2 to TRBJ1-3; no reliable D call. The V end was cut by 3 bases, the J end by 0 bases, with 3 bases between. Germline loops: CDR1 SGHAT, CDR2 FQNNGV. The length of the CDR3 is 13 residues. In nucleotides, the CDR3 is TGTGCCAGCAGCTTCAGCTCTGGAAACACCATATATTTT. Its translation is CASSFSSGNTIYF. Complete variable domain (other parts from reference TRBV11-2 and TRBJ1-3): EAGVAQSPRYKIIEKRQSVAFWCNPISGHATLYWYQQILGQGPKLLIQFQNNGVVDDSQLPKDRFSAERLKGVDSTLKIQPAKLEDSAVYLCASSFSSGNTIYFGEGSWLTVV.

This clonotype has just a few counts. The chain employs TRBV7-6 and TRBJ2-3; 9 positions match TRBD1. V trimming: 5 bases; J trimming: 0 bases; junction bases outside the gene matches: 9. The CDR3 has 17 amino acids. The V gene's germline CDR1 is SGHVS and CDR2 FNYEAQ. CDR3 loop: CASSAGQGRTSTDTQYF. The CDR3 bases are TGTGCCAGCAGCGCTGGACAGGGGCGGACGAGCACAGATACGCAGTATTTT.

This clonotype has just a few counts. The DNA for the CDR3 is TGTGCCAGCAGCTTAAATAGCGGGGGGCTACTCTCCCGGGAGCTGTTTTTT. Protein: CASSLNSGGLLSRELFF. The rearrangement uses TRBV11-2 and TRBJ2-2; 10 bases match TRBD2. V lost 2 bases, J lost 9 bases, and 12 bases stayed unmatched. Germline V gene sequence: CDR1 SGHAT, CDR2 FQNNGV. The CDR3 has 17 amino acids.

The rearrangement joins TRBV19 to TRBJ2-2; D is perhaps TRBD1 (6 bases). Trimming took off 4 bases at V and 3 bases at J, with 21 bases between the two ends. Germline V gene lookup returns CDR1 LNHDA and CDR2 SQIVND (reference sequence). This CDR3 has 18 amino acids. The CDR3 DNA sequence: TGTGCCAGTAGTAGGTATTTGCTGGACAGTGGTTACACCGGGGAGCTGTTTTTT. It is translated as CASSRYLLDSGYTGELFF.

This clonotype was counted many times. This chain joins TRBV7-2 and TRBJ2-3; no reliable D call. V was trimmed by 5 bases and J by 2 bases, leaving 11 bases between them. The CDR3 has 14 amino acids. CDR1 and CDR2 (germline): SGHTA, FQGNSA. CDR3 amino acids: CASSPGVSTDTQYF. CDR3 sequence (DNA): TGTGCCAGCAGCCCAGGAGTGTCCACAGATACGCAGTATTTT.

This clonotype has more than one count but fewer than ten. This chain links TRBV12-3 or TRBV12-4 with TRBJ1-2; D is unclear. The ends were cut back, 2 bases at V and 4 bases at J, with 17 bases in the middle. The CDR3 totals 16 residues. In nucleotides, the CDR3 is TGTGCCAGCAGTTTACGGCGGGCCCGGATCGGCTATGGCTACACCTTC. It translates to CASSLRRARIGYGYTF.

The V call is TRBV25-1, the J call TRBJ1-1; D is undetermined. V shed 7 bases and J shed 3 bases, with 6 bases lying between them. Germline CDR1 reads MGHDK; CDR2 reads SYGVNS. The CDR3 totals 11 residues. The CDR3 reads CASTVYTEAFF. The CDR3 nucleotides read TGTGCCAGCACCGTCTACACTGAAGCTTTCTTT.